The next 32 T cell receptor beta chains were all read from a single sample in a study of blood T cell repertoires in COVID-19. Assay used: immunoSEQ multiplex PCR; TCRdb lists only in-frame clones, some missing. The table shows some 100,000 clones, with more than 75% occurring only once. The sequenced material came from peripheral blood. The source is a man aged 45-60 years with acute or convalescent COVID-19.

For the CDR3, the DNA is TGTGCCAGCAGCCTGGTAGACAGATCCCCCCAGCATTTT. Protein sequence: CASSLVDRSPQHF. The rearrangement joins TRBV5-8 to TRBJ1-5; the D gene is possibly TRBD1 (5 bases). This CDR3 spans 13 amino acids. V was shortened by 4 bases and J by 10 bases, with 15 bases between the two germline ends. The germline gives CDR1 SGHTS, CDR2 YDEGEE.

The sample holds a few counts of this clone. The chain links TRBV12-3 or TRBV12-4 to TRBJ1-1; possible D gene TRBD1, 5 bases. Trimming cost V 3 bases and J 4 bases, with 9 bases left between them. The CDR3 sequence is 13 residues long. The CDR3 sequence: CASSFQGPTEAFF. The CDR3 nucleotides are TGTGCCAGCAGTTTCCAGGGCCCCACTGAAGCTTTCTTT.

This chain links TRBV19 with TRBJ1-2, with TRBD1 identical over 7 bases. The CDR3 length is 13 residues. With V trimmed by 3 bases and J by 7 bases, 5 bases remained unmatched. Germline loops: CDR1 LNHDA, CDR2 SQIVND (reference sequence). The CDR3 sequence is CASSMAGGGGYTF. The CDR3 coding sequence is TGTGCCAGTAGTATGGCAGGGGGAGGTGGCTACACCTTC. The full variable domain, in which reference TRBV19 and TRBJ1-2 provide the parts outside the CDR3, is DGGITQSPKYLFRKEGQNVTLSCEQNLNHDAMYWYRQDPGQGLRLIYYSQIVNDFQKGDIAEGYSVSREKKESFPLTVTSAQKNPTAFYLCASSMAGGGGYTFGSGTRLTVV.

J is TRBJ1-1 and V is TRBV6-2 or TRBV6-3, with 8 bases aligning to TRBD1. CDR1 is MNHEY and CDR2 is SVGEGT in the germline V gene. V shed 5 bases and J 0 bases; nucleotides not matched to a gene: 8. The CDR3 has 16 amino acids. CDR3 sequence: CASSKWTGTMNTEAFF. The CDR3 DNA is TGTGCCAGCAGTAAATGGACAGGGACAATGAACACTGAAGCTTTCTTT.

This clone was seen only once. V gene TRBV5-1 combines with J gene TRBJ2-2; D is perhaps TRBD2 (6 bases). V dropped 4 bases and J dropped 4 bases, with 11 bases sitting between them. CDR1 and CDR2 (germline): SGHRS, YFSETQ. This CDR3 is built from 14 residues. In nucleotides, the CDR3 is TGCGCCAGCAGCGCCTTTAGCGGCACCGGGGAGCTGTTTTTT. Translation: CASSAFSGTGELFF.

The V and J genes are TRBV10-3 and TRBJ1-5; D remains unclear. This CDR3 has 15 amino acids. Trimming took 3 bases from V and 2 from J, leaving 11 bases between them. Germline CDR1 is ENHRY and CDR2 is SYGVKD. The CDR3 DNA sequence: TGTGCCATCAGTGATTCGGGAAGGGGCAATCAGCCCCAGCATTTT. Its translation is CAISDSGRGNQPQHF.

This clone was seen repeatedly, ten times or more. The chain combines TRBV5-1 with TRBJ2-7, with 13 bases matching TRBD2. This CDR3 comprises 15 residues. The V gene end was trimmed by 2 bases and the J gene end by 7 bases; junction bases not matched to a gene: 6. Germline V CDR1 and CDR2: SGHRS, YFSETQ. The chain's CDR3 is CASSLGLAGAGEQYF. The CDR3 DNA reads as TGCGCCAGCAGCTTAGGACTAGCGGGAGCTGGGGAGCAGTACTTC.

The genes are TRBV11-2 and TRBJ2-4, with no clear D. Per germline, CDR1 SGHAT and CDR2 FQNNGV. The CDR3 contains 16 residues. Trimming shortened V by 0 bases and J by 4 bases, and 13 bases separated the two germline ends. CDR3 sequence reads: CASSLDRTRGKNIQYF. In DNA, the CDR3 is TGTGCCAGCAGCTTAGATCGAACTCGCGGTAAAAACATTCAGTACTTC. Filled out from reference TRBV11-2 and TRBJ2-4, the complete variable domain reads EAGVAQSPRYKIIEKRQSVAFWCNPISGHATLYWYQQILGQGPKLLIQFQNNGVVDDSQLPKDRFSAERLKGVDSTLKIQPAKLEDSAVYLCASSLDRTRGKNIQYFGAGTRLSVL.

The rearrangement links TRBV28 to TRBJ2-1, with TRBD2 matching 9 bases. This CDR3 has 15 residues. Trimming cost V 3 bases and J 7 bases; bases outside gene matches: 7. Germline loops: CDR1 MDHEN, CDR2 SYDVKM. Here the CDR3 reads CASSLTSGGRNEQFF. DNA of the CDR3: TGTGCCAGCAGTTTGACTAGCGGAGGCCGAAATGAGCAGTTCTTC.

The CDR3 region has the DNA TGTGCCAGCAGTCCGACAGGGGGGGACACAGATACGCAGTATTTT. It codes for CASSPTGGDTDTQYF. The chain couples TRBV7-6 to TRBJ2-3; TRBD1 matches at 9 bases. Trimming removed 6 bases from V and 2 bases from J; junction bases left unmatched: 6. CDR1 is SGHVS and CDR2 is FNYEAQ in the germline V gene. There are 15 residues in the CDR3. The entire variable domain, with the rest obtained from reference TRBV7-6 and TRBJ2-3, is as follows: GAGVSQSPRYKVTKRGQDVALRCDPISGHVSLYWYRQALGQGPEFLTYFNYEAQQDKSGLPNDRFSAERPEGSISTLTIQRTEQRDSAMYRCASSPTGGDTDTQYFGPGTRLTVL.

This clone turned up a few times. The chain is built from TRBV5-4 and TRBJ1-2, with D hard to call. This CDR3 has 13 residues. The V end was cut by 4 bases, the J end by 8 bases, with 15 bases between. The germline V gene has CDR1 SGHNT and CDR2 YYREEE (reference sequence). This CDR3 is CASSLLAGGGYTF. In DNA, the CDR3 is TGTGCCAGCAGCCTACTAGCGGGAGGCGGCTACACCTTC.

This sequence joins TRBV7-2 and TRBJ1-1, with unresolved D. Looked up from germline, CDR1 is SGHTA and CDR2 is FQGNSA. This CDR3 region has 14 residues. V gave up 0 bases and J gave up 3 bases, with 8 bases separating them. The CDR3 protein is CASSLAPVYTEAFF. The CDR3 bases are TGTGCCAGCAGCTTAGCTCCGGTTTACACTGAAGCTTTCTTT.

This rearrangement joins TRBV5-1 to TRBJ2-3, with 12 positions matching TRBD1. Trimming cost V 2 bases and J 2 bases; bases outside gene matches: 3. The CDR3 totals 16 residues. CDR1 is SGHRS, CDR2 YFSETQ, per germline. For the CDR3, the DNA is TGCGCCAGCAGCTTCGAGGGACAGGGGGCCACAGATACGCAGTATTTT. This encodes CASSFEGQGATDTQYF.

This clone was recorded a few times. The chain combines TRBV9 with TRBJ1-6; D is ambiguous. CDR3 length: 14 residues. Trimming took off 1 base at V and 7 bases at J, with 9 bases between the two ends. Germline V lookup: CDR1 SGDLS, CDR2 YYNGEE. The CDR3 DNA follows: TGTGCCAGCAGCGTAAGTGACTTCAATTCACCCCTCCACTTT. Its protein is CASSVSDFNSPLHF.

The chain carries TRBV7-9 and TRBJ2-1; D not resolved. Deletions cut 1 base from V and 6 bases from J, with 10 bases between. This CDR3 spans 14 amino acids. Per germline, CDR1 SEHNR and CDR2 FQNEAQ (reference sequence). The CDR3 spells CASSLGPGGNEQFF. CDR3 DNA: TGTGCCAGCAGCTTAGGCCCAGGTGGCAATGAGCAGTTCTTC.

V usage is TRBV30 and J usage is TRBJ1-2, with TRBD1 matching 9 bases. Trimming cost V 3 bases and J 7 bases; bases outside gene matches: 3. The CDR3 covers 12 residues. Per the germline V gene, CDR1 is GTSNPN and CDR2 is SVGIG (reference sequence). The CDR3 bases are TGTGCCTGGAGCGGGACAGGGTTTGGCTACACCTTC. Protein sequence: CAWSGTGFGYTF.

This rearrangement joins TRBV14 to TRBJ1-1; D unresolved. This CDR3 region has 15 residues. Looked up from germline, CDR1 is SGHDN and CDR2 is FVKESK. The ends were cut back, 1 base at V and 4 bases at J, with 13 bases in the middle. The CDR3 DNA follows: TGTGCCAGCAGCCAAGGGGCCGCCCGGGGCACTGAAGCTTTCTTT. It codes for CASSQGAARGTEAFF. Full variable domain (rest looked up from reference TRBV14 and TRBJ1-1): EAGVTQFPSHSVIEKGQTVTLRCDPISGHDNLYWYRRVMGKEIKFLLHFVKESKQDESGMPNNRFLAERTGGTYSTLKVQPAELEDSGVYFCASSQGAARGTEAFFGQGTRLTVV.

The chain recombines TRBV9 with TRBJ2-3; maybe TRBD2 (5 bases). Trimming shortened V by 0 bases and J by 4 bases, and 12 bases separated the two germline ends. Germline lookup yields CDR1 SGDLS and CDR2 YYNGEE. CDR3 size: 15 residues. The CDR3 is CASSVAAGSADTQYF. CDR3 in DNA: TGTGCCAGCAGCGTAGCGGCGGGTAGCGCAGATACGCAGTATTTT.

V and J are TRBV10-3 and TRBJ2-1, with 12 bases that match TRBD2. V lost 0 bases and J lost 0; bases outside the gene matches: 12. This CDR3 spans 21 amino acids. Germline-derived CDR1 and CDR2 are ENHRY and SYGVKD. CDR3 amino acids: CAISESTSPTSGRSSYNEQFF. CDR3 coding DNA: TGTGCCATCAGTGAGTCGACATCCCCAACTAGCGGGAGGAGCTCCTACAATGAGCAGTTCTTC.

The gene calls are TRBV4-2 and TRBJ1-4; tentative D call: TRBD1 (5 bases). The CDR3 extends over 15 amino acids. Germline values: CDR1 LGHNA, CDR2 YNFKEQ. Between the trimmed V and J ends, which lost 1 base and 7 bases, there was a span of 13 bases. As DNA, the CDR3 is TGTGCCAGCAGCCAAGTGGGGGGGGAAGTTGAAAAACTGTTTTTT. Amino acid sequence: CASSQVGGEVEKLFF.

The chain employs TRBV27 and TRBJ2-3; TRBD2 matches at 8 bases. CDR3 length equals 20 residues. V lost 3 bases and J lost 5; bases outside the gene matches: 22. Germline CDR1 MNHEY, CDR2 SMNVEV (reference sequence). This CDR3 reads CASSLQYPWAGGGRLDTQYF. CDR3 bases: TGTGCCAGCAGTTTGCAATACCCCTGGGCGGGGGGCGGACGTCTAGATACGCAGTATTTT.

The chain is built from TRBV9 and TRBJ2-3, with 11 bases that match TRBD2. V was pared by 4 bases and J by 0 bases, with 4 bases of the junction left unmatched. The CDR3 contains 16 residues. The V gene's germline CDR1 is SGDLS and CDR2 YYNGEE. CDR3 sequence (DNA): TGTGCCAGCAGCCCAAGGACTAGCGGGAGCACAGATACGCAGTATTTT. Translated, it gives CASSPRTSGSTDTQYF.

V gene TRBV18 combines with J gene TRBJ2-6; D is possibly TRBD2 (5 bases). This CDR3 is built from 16 residues. The germline gives CDR1 KGHSH, CDR2 LQKENI. Between the trimmed V and J ends, which lost 3 bases and 1 base, there was a span of 10 bases. As DNA, the CDR3 is TGTGCCAGCTCACCCCCCGGGGTTTCTGGGGCCAACGTCCTGACTTTC. It yields the protein CASSPPGVSGANVLTF.

This chain uses TRBV6-5 with TRBJ2-2; D unresolved. The V end was cut by 4 bases, the J end by 5 bases, with 5 bases between. CDR1 is MNHEY, CDR2 SVGAGI, per germline. The CDR3 has 12 residues. The CDR3 region is CASSSETGELFF. The CDR3, as DNA: TGTGCCAGCAGTTCCGAGACCGGGGAGCTGTTTTTT.

This sequence joins TRBV5-4 and TRBJ2-7, with D possibly TRBD1 on 5 matching bases. Germline V gene sequence: CDR1 SGHNT, CDR2 YYREEE (reference sequence). Trimming took off 4 bases at V and 0 bases at J, with 14 bases between the two ends. The CDR3 is made up of 15 amino acids. CDR3 coding DNA: TGTGCCAGCAGCCAGCCCCAGGGAAGCTCCTACGAGCAGTACTTC. Its translation is CASSQPQGSSYEQYF.

This clone is a singleton in its sample. The J gene is TRBJ1-1, the V gene TRBV30; D not resolved. The germline V gene has CDR1 GTSNPN and CDR2 SVGIG (reference sequence). The CDR3 covers 13 residues. V lost 2 bases to trimming and J lost 5 bases, with 12 bases between them. CDR3 protein: CAWSSSTGTEAFF. The CDR3 DNA sequence: TGTGCCTGGAGTAGCAGCACGGGGACTGAAGCTTTCTTT.

The rearrangement links TRBV11-3 to TRBJ1-2; the D is unclear. CDR3 length: 15 amino acids. Germline assignment: CDR1 SGHNT and CDR2 YENEEA. V was clipped by 1 base and J by 1 base, with 10 bases between them. CDR3 residues: CASSLGTGNNYGYTF. As DNA, the CDR3 is TGTGCCAGCAGCTTAGGGACGGGAAATAACTATGGCTACACCTTC.

The chain links TRBV10-3 to TRBJ1-1; perhaps TRBD1 as D (5 bases). This CDR3 region has 17 residues. Looked up from germline, CDR1 is ENHRY and CDR2 is SYGVKD. The ends were cut back, 2 bases at V and 1 base at J, with 17 bases in the middle. Here the CDR3 reads CAISEMRSGRGNTEAFF. The CDR3, as DNA: TGTGCCATCAGTGAGATGAGGTCAGGGAGGGGGAACACTGAAGCTTTCTTT.

The CDR3 loop is CASVLQTEAFF. The CDR3 nucleotides are TGTGCTAGTGTCCTCCAGACTGAAGCTTTCTTT. The chain is built from TRBV12-5 and TRBJ1-1; unclear D gene. This CDR3 has 11 amino acids. V gave up 7 bases and J gave up 5 bases, with 8 bases separating them. Germline assignment: CDR1 LGHNT and CDR2 FRNRAP.

This chain joins TRBV30 and TRBJ2-7; TRBD2 aligns across 9 bases. V shed 1 base and J 0 bases; nucleotides not matched to a gene: 4. There are 15 residues in the CDR3. Germline loops: CDR1 GTSNPN, CDR2 SVGIG (reference sequence). The chain's CDR3 is CAWSDASGTSYEQYF. CDR3 coding DNA: TGTGCCTGGAGTGACGCTAGCGGGACCTCCTACGAGCAGTACTTC.

The genes are TRBV2 and TRBJ2-5, with 10 bases matching TRBD1. CDR3 length: 14 residues. Trimming at V came to 6 bases and at J to 5 bases, leaving 6 bases not matched to a gene. Germline V gene data show CDR1 as SNHLY and CDR2 as FYNNEI. The CDR3 reads CASSRQGAGETQYF. CDR3 DNA: TGTGCCAGCAGCCGACAGGGGGCGGGCGAGACCCAGTACTTC.

This clone was counted a single time. The J gene is TRBJ2-5, the V gene TRBV5-1, with D possibly matching TRBD2 (5 bases). V was shortened by 2 bases and J by 0 bases, with 11 bases between the two germline ends. The CDR3 is 15 residues long. Per germline, CDR1 SGHRS and CDR2 YFSETQ. CDR3 residues: CASSFRGYNQETQYF. Here the CDR3 DNA reads TGCGCCAGCAGCTTCCGGGGTTATAACCAAGAGACCCAGTACTTC.